This T cell receptor (beta chain) was documented in a study of early T cells in non-severe SARS-CoV-2 infection. Study-wide results and caveats: Lookups in VDJdb leaned toward anti-spike CD8 responses and missed private and CD4 specificities.

Tagging with unique molecular identifiers was applied to individual cDNA molecules. TCRdb recomputed calls from the 5' RACE reads with MiXCR, one row per CDR3 protein. This sample has 76,000 or so distinct CDR3 sequences, with about 10% found just once. A note on this clonotype: The antigen remains undetermined.

CDR1 is SEHNR and CDR2 is FQNEAQ in the germline V gene (reference sequence). V gave up 4 bases and J gave up 4 bases, with 9 bases separating them. This CDR3 comprises 13 residues. The J gene is TRBJ2-3, the V gene TRBV7-9; D is unclear. This receptor was taken from an adult who was a healthcare worker with PCR-confirmed SARS-CoV-2 infection or an uninfected control (not recorded which). Sequenced: whole blood. The CDR3 DNA reads TGTGCCAGCAGCTCTGATTATGCAGATACGCAGTATTTT. The encoded protein is CASSSDYADTQYF.